Each of the 24 T cell receptor beta chains below was sequenced from the same sample in a study of shared clonotypes between healthy human individuals. The protocol was immunoSEQ multiplex PCR, while the TCRdb copy is restricted to in-frame clones and leaves out a portion. The data contain about 2.3 million clones, 85% to 95% of them seen just once; the ten biggest clones take up around 0.4%. The source material was naive CD4+ T cells from PBMCs. Specified subset: CD45RA+ positively selected. The receptors were gathered from a man between 18 and 29 years old in good health. Some clones in this sample may be carry-over from other donors' samples.

The V and J genes are TRBV21-1 and TRBJ2-5; the D call of TRBD1 is as the table states it, not checked on the DNA. TRBV21-1 is tagged as a pseudogene. The CDR3 consists of 16 residues. The CDR3 spells CASSKALYRGQETQYF. In DNA, the CDR3 is TGTGCCAGCAGCAAAGCACTGTACAGGGGGCAAGAGACCCAGTACTTC.

This chain links TRBV2 with TRBJ2-4, with D possibly matching TRBD1 (6 bases). The germline gives CDR1 SNHLY, CDR2 FYNNEI. This CDR3 comprises 13 residues. The V end lost 9 bases, the J end lost 6 bases, and 15 bases lay between the germline ends. CDR3 coding DNA: TGTGCCAGTACTGGACAGCTAATAAACATTCAGTACTTC. Translation: CASTGQLINIQYF.

The chain links TRBV6-5 to TRBJ1-2, with D perhaps TRBD1 (6 bases). CDR3 length: 13 amino acids. Trimming cost V 3 bases and J 4 bases, with 9 bases left between them. Germline CDR1 reads MNHEY; CDR2 reads SVGAGI. Written as DNA, the CDR3 is TGTGCCAGCAGTTATGTACAGGGCTATGGCTACACCTTC. The encoded protein is CASSYVQGYGYTF.

The rearrangement joins TRBV5-6 to TRBJ1-2; the D gene is possibly TRBD1 (5 bases). This CDR3 has 13 residues. V shed 4 bases and J shed 8 bases, with 15 bases lying between them. CDR1 and CDR2 from the germline V gene are SGHDT and YYEEEE. The CDR3: CASSPKSRAGYTF. The CDR3 DNA reads as TGTGCCAGCAGCCCCAAAAGCAGGGCAGGCTACACCTTC.

CDR3 sequence (DNA): TGCGCCAGCAGCTTGGCCTCTGGTAGAAATGAGCAGTTCTTC. Translating gives CASSLASGRNEQFF. The chain carries TRBV5-1 and TRBJ2-1; D call uncertain. V was pared by 0 bases and J by 7 bases, with 11 bases between. There are 14 residues in the CDR3. The germline V gene has CDR1 SGHRS and CDR2 YFSETQ. The full variable domain, rest sourced from reference TRBV5-1 and TRBJ2-1, is KAGVTQTPRYLIKTRGQQVTLSCSPISGHRSVSWYQQTPGQGLQFLFEYFSETQRNKGNFPGRFSGRQFSNSRSEMNVSTLELGDSALYLCASSLASGRNEQFFGPGTRLTVL.

In nucleotides, the CDR3 is TGCGCCAGCACCAACCGGTACACTGAAGCTTTCTTT. Encoded protein: CASTNRYTEAFF. The V gene is TRBV4-1, the J gene TRBJ1-1; no clear D. Germline lookup yields CDR1 MGHRA and CDR2 YSYEKL. This CDR3 is built from 12 residues. V lost 7 bases to trimming and J lost 3 bases, with 9 bases between them.

The chain recombines TRBV11-3 with TRBJ2-1; D unclear. With 4 bases removed from V and 1 base from J, the gap between germline ends came to 5 bases. This CDR3 spans 13 amino acids. Per germline, CDR1 SGHNT and CDR2 YENEEA. Here the CDR3 reads CASSSASYNEQFF. CDR3 coding DNA: TGTGCCAGCAGCTCAGCGTCCTACAATGAGCAGTTCTTC.

The V call is TRBV4-1, the J call TRBJ2-1, with TRBD1 matching 9 bases. J lost 6 bases, V lost 1 base, and 4 bases had no gene match. The CDR3 contains 15 residues. The V gene's germline CDR1 is MGHRA and CDR2 YSYEKL. CDR3 sequence: CASSQGDRVPNEQFF. The CDR3 DNA sequence: TGCGCCAGCAGCCAAGGGGACAGGGTACCCAATGAGCAGTTCTTC.

The V gene is TRBV11-3, the J gene TRBJ1-2, with TRBD1 matching 9 bases. This CDR3 region has 18 residues. Germline V lookup: CDR1 SGHNT, CDR2 YENEEA. The V gene end was trimmed by 4 bases and the J gene end by 1 base; junction bases not matched to a gene: 13. The CDR3 DNA sequence: TGTGCCAGCAGCTGGGGGTACGGGACAGGGTTAGATAACTATGGCTACACCTTC. This sequence encodes CASSWGYGTGLDNYGYTF. The entire variable domain, with the rest obtained from reference TRBV11-3 and TRBJ1-2, is as follows: EAGVVQSPRYKIIEKKQPVAFWCNPISGHNTLYWYLQNLGQGPELLIRYENEEAVDDSQLPKDRFSAERLKGVDSTLKIQPAELGDSAVYLCASSWGYGTGLDNYGYTFGSGTRLTVV.

The rearrangement joins TRBV4-2 to TRBJ1-3, with D perhaps matching TRBD1 (5 bases). CDR3 size: 17 residues. Germline V gene data show CDR1 as LGHNA and CDR2 as YNFKEQ. Trimming took 0 bases from V and 2 from J, leaving 14 bases between them. The CDR3 DNA follows: TGTGCCAGCAGCCAAGATGGCCCTATAGGGGCTGGAAACACCATATATTTT. Translation: CASSQDGPIGAGNTIYF.

This sequence joins TRBV6-1 and TRBJ2-5; the D gene could be TRBD1 or TRBD2 (5 bases each). The length of the CDR3 is 15 residues. The V end was cut by 7 bases, the J end by 2 bases, with 17 bases between. Germline CDR1 reads MNHNS; CDR2 reads SASEGT. CDR3 DNA sequence: TGTGCCAGCACCTTGCAGGGACGGCTACAAGAGACCCAGTACTTC. It translates to CASTLQGRLQETQYF.

The chain links TRBV10-3 to TRBJ2-7; TRBD1 aligns across 9 bases. The V gene end was trimmed by 5 bases and the J gene end by 2 bases; junction bases not matched to a gene: 7. Germline assignment: CDR1 ENHRY and CDR2 SYGVKD. CDR3 length: 15 residues. For the CDR3, the DNA is TGTGCCATCAGTATACCGGGACAGGGTACCTACGAGCAGTACTTC. It yields the protein CAISIPGQGTYEQYF.

Comments on this clone: Other DNA sequences from this sample encode an identical CDR3 as well. This chain joins TRBV28 and TRBJ1-2; D not certain. The V end was cut by 6 bases, the J end by 4 bases, with 6 bases between. Germline V gives CDR1 MDHEN, CDR2 SYDVKM. CDR3 length: 11 amino acids. The CDR3 coding sequence is TGTGCCAGCAGCCGGTTCTATGGCTACACCTTC. This codes for CASSRFYGYTF.

This chain uses TRBV28 with TRBJ2-3, with 13 bases aligning to TRBD2. V gave up 4 bases and J gave up 5 bases; unmatched junction bases: 6. Germline V gives CDR1 MDHEN, CDR2 SYDVKM. The CDR3 extends over 16 amino acids. CDR3 protein: CASSSTSGGLVDTQYF. DNA for the CDR3: TGTGCCAGCAGTTCGACTAGCGGGGGGTTGGTAGATACGCAGTATTTT.

Note on this clone: The sample has other DNA sequences that encode this CDR3 too. The chain is built from TRBV28 and TRBJ1-4; D gene uncertain. There are 13 residues in the CDR3. Germline V lookup: CDR1 MDHEN, CDR2 SYDVKM. Trimming took 6 bases from V and 4 from J, leaving 9 bases between them. The CDR3 spells CASSLDGNEKLFF. CDR3 in DNA: TGTGCCAGCAGCCTGGACGGTAATGAAAAACTGTTTTTT.

The chain carries TRBV5-1 and TRBJ2-5, with D tentatively TRBD1 (6 bases). Germline values: CDR1 SGHRS, CDR2 YFSETQ. Trimming pared 4 bases from V and 2 bases from J, leaving 12 bases between. The CDR3 is 14 amino acids. CDR3 nucleotides: TGCGCCAGCAGCCCAGGGGTCGGACAAGAGACCCAGTACTTC. The encoded protein is CASSPGVGQETQYF.

The chain joins TRBV21-1 to TRBJ2-7; the table's D call, TRBD2, has no DNA check behind it. TRBV21-1 is marked as a pseudogene. CDR3 length: 14 residues. The DNA for the CDR3 is TGTGCCAGCAGAGGAGGGACGAGCTCCTACGAGCAGTACTTC. Its translation: CASRGGTSSYEQYF.

V usage is TRBV28 and J usage is TRBJ2-1; 14 positions agree with TRBD2. This CDR3 comprises 18 residues. Germline V CDR1 and CDR2: MDHEN, SYDVKM. The ends lost 6 bases at V and 7 bases at J; junction bases unmatched: 14. This CDR3 is CASRFFTGLAGARNEQFF. CDR3 in DNA: TGTGCCAGCAGATTCTTCACGGGACTAGCGGGAGCGCGGAATGAGCAGTTCTTC.

This clone was counted between two and nine times. The chain combines TRBV19 with TRBJ1-1, with TRBD1 matching over 8 bases. The CDR3 is 14 residues long. Germline V lookup: CDR1 LNHDA, CDR2 SQIVND (reference sequence). The V and J ends lost 5 bases and 7 bases, in that order; junction bases with no gene match: 9. The CDR3 spells CASSPGGDRFEAFF. In DNA form, the CDR3 reads TGTGCCAGTAGTCCAGGGGGCGACCGATTTGAAGCTTTCTTT.

The chain uses TRBV6-5 and TRBJ2-1, with TRBD1 as a possible D gene (6 bases). The CDR3 sequence is 14 residues long. Trimming cost V 5 bases and J 6 bases, with 14 bases left between them. Germline values: CDR1 MNHEY, CDR2 SVGAGI. In DNA form, the CDR3 reads TGTGCCAGCAGTAGCTCAATGACAGGCAATGAGCAGTTCTTC. It encodes CASSSSMTGNEQFF.

This rearrangement joins TRBV11-3 to TRBJ1-1, with D hard to call. This CDR3 spans 14 amino acids. Deletions cut 0 bases from V and 1 base from J, with 6 bases between. CDR1 SGHNT and CDR2 YENEEA come from the germline V gene. The CDR3 reads CASSLDGGNTEAFF. The CDR3 nucleotides are TGTGCCAGCAGCTTAGATGGTGGGAACACTGAAGCTTTCTTT.

J is TRBJ2-4 and V is TRBV21-1; whether TRBD2, the table's D call, matches the DNA was not checked. TRBV21-1 is noted as a pseudogene. The CDR3 length is 17 residues. The CDR3 spells CASSKAYRRRVGNIQYF. The DNA of the CDR3 is TGTGCCAGCAGCAAAGCCTACCGACGGAGAGTTGGAAACATTCAGTACTTC.

The genes are TRBV29-1 and TRBJ2-7; D is unclear. Trimming left V 2 bases short and J 5 bases short, with 13 bases between. Germline CDR1 SQVTM, CDR2 ANQGSEA. This CDR3 is built from 13 residues. CDR3 DNA: TGCAGCGTTGAAAGACAAGGTTCTGACGAGCAGTACTTC. Translating gives CSVERQGSDEQYF.

The CDR3 nucleotides read TGTGCCAGCAGCCCGGGACTAGGGATATATGGCTACACCTTC. Translating gives CASSPGLGIYGYTF. The V and J genes are TRBV5-6 and TRBJ1-2; D is possibly TRBD1 (5 bases). Trimming cost V 4 bases and J 5 bases, with 15 bases left between them. The V gene's germline CDR1 is SGHDT and CDR2 YYEEEE. This CDR3 spans 14 amino acids.